A selection of T cell receptor beta chains follows, all from one sample in a study of T-cell memory formation after mild COVID-19. TCRdb analysed the 5' RACE reads with MiXCR anew, one entry per CDR3 protein. The table has roughly 350,000 distinct CDR3 sequences, around 30% seen once; the top ten hold about 13%. Source material: PBMCs or a T cell subset sorted from them (not recorded which). The receptors stem from an adult woman who had mild COVID-19 (a few samples of this study predate the infection). Cell type and time point are not known. Each CDR3 is given with its conserved first and last residue. The D gene is left open where the match is weak. Some rows have no size entry. The others give once, few or many, or a class for an expanded clone.

CASSLAYTDYPDF | . | TRBV7-9 | 13 | .
CASSHSETQYF | . | TRBV3-1 | 11 | many
CASSLGLEETQYF | . | TRBV11-2 | 13 | many
CASSRLGQSTDTQYF | TRBD1 | TRBV4-1 | 15 | .
CATSDSMTGTSGRASYNEQFF | TRBD2 | TRBV24-1 | 21 | few
CASSFSGYTDTQYF | TRBD2 | TRBV5-1 | 14 | few
CASSPPPGPSYEQYF | . | TRBV18 | 15 | few
CASSLDRVRSSGNTIYF | . | TRBV7-9 | 17 | few
CASSQALLNTDTQYF | . | TRBV3-1 | 15 | once
CASSPPTGDIYEQYF | TRBD1 | TRBV7-9 | 15 | few
CASSPVGQPYTEAFF | TRBD1 | TRBV19 | 15 | .
CASSQDLNYEQYF | . | TRBV3-1 | 13 | .
CASSVPQPGTAEAFF | TRBD1 | TRBV7-9 | 15 | few
CASSQLGTGHTGELFF | . | TRBV14 | 16 | .
CASSRSGGTGETQYF | TRBD2 | TRBV7-2 | 15 | many
CASSYSANEQFF | . | TRBV6-6 | 12 | .
CASSSLGGGTDTQYF | . | TRBV7-9 | 15 | .
CASSLVPSGDSYNEQFF | TRBD2 | TRBV5-1 | 17 | .
CASSMEGPDTQYF | . | TRBV4-1 | 13 | .
CASSLGGRNSYEQYF | . | TRBV27 | 15 | .
CASRISVQGEQFF | . | TRBV12-3/TRBV12-4 | 13 | .
CASSMIRGWMGETQYF | . | TRBV12-3/TRBV12-4 | 16 | few
CASSYSVSSGANVLTF | . | TRBV6-5 | 16 | few
CASRISTGTSGNTIYF | TRBD1 | TRBV5-1 | 16 | few
CASNERAVPIGELFF | . | TRBV12-3/TRBV12-4 | 15 | .
CASSSTPDIQYF | . | TRBV11-2 | 12 | few
CASSPTRDTQYF | . | TRBV11-1 | 12 | few
CASSQDGSRAYGYTF | . | TRBV3-1 | 15 | .
CASRLTGVGQPQHF | TRBD1 | TRBV6-5 | 14 | .
CATSRTGLSYEQYF | . | TRBV15 | 14 | .
CASSGSENTEAFF | . | TRBV25-1 | 13 | .
CASQAGAGTDTQYF | TRBD2 | TRBV7-2 | 14 | .
CATSNAGPPYEQYF | . | TRBV24-1 | 14 | few
CAISVTSGSPGGQFF | TRBD2 | TRBV10-3 | 15 | few
CASSLTANSYNEQFF | . | TRBV7-3 | 15 | .
CASSPRQAFTGELFF | . | TRBV12-3/TRBV12-4 | 15 | few
CASSTGTGDADTQYF | TRBD1 | TRBV7-9 | 15 | few
CASSSTGRSGNTIYF | TRBD1 | TRBV5-5 | 15 | few
CASRPSAGGAGDTQYF | TRBD2 | TRBV5-1 | 16 | many
CATSDPTKLNEQFF | . | TRBV24-1 | 14 | .